This TCR beta chain was recorded in a study of somatic mutations in cytotoxic T cells in rheumatoid arthritis. Study-wide points: About an eighth of the roughly 65 patients had a largest CD8+ clone above 20% of CD8+ cells. No multiple-comparison adjustment was applied to the slight TRBV07 underrepresentation in rheumatoid arthritis patients.

The length of the CDR3 is 15 residues. Germline V gene lookup returns CDR1 MRHNA and CDR2 SNTAGT. V shed 0 bases and J shed 4 bases, with 12 bases lying between them. Clones were sequenced by immunoSEQ multiplex PCR, and TCRdb holds only the in-frame ones, with some missing. Of about 23,000 clones in the sample, about four fifths were seen once. Of note for this clone: The antigen remains unidentified.

The sequenced material came from CD8+ T cells sorted from blood. J is TRBJ2-5 and V is TRBV6-4, with D possibly called TRBD1 or TRBD2 (7 bases each). The sequence derives from an adult with rheumatoid arthritis. CDR3 sequence (DNA): TGTGCCAGCAGTGACTCGGCAGGGGGGGCAGAGACCCAGTACTTC. The encoded protein is CASSDSAGGAETQYF.